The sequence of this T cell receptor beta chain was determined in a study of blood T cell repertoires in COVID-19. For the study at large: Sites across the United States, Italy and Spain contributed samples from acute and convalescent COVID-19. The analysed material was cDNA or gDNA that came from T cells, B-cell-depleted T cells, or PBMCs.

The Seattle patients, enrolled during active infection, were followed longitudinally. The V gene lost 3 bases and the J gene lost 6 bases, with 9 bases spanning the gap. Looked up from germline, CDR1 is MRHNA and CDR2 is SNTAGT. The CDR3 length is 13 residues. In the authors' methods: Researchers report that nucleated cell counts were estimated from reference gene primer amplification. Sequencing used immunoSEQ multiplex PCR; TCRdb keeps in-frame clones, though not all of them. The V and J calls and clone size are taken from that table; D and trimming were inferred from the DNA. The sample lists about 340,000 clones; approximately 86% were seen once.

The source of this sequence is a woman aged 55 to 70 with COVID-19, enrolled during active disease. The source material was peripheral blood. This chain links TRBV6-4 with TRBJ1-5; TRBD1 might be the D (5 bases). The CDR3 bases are TGTGCCAGCAGTGAAGGGGTTGGTCAGCCCCAGCATTTT. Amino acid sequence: CASSEGVGQPQHF.